This is a list of T cell receptor beta chains from one sample in a study of regulatory T cells in long-lasting Graves disease. MiXCR, run by TCRdb on the multiplex PCR reads, gives a single entry per CDR3 protein. The sample has roughly 450,000 distinct CDR3 sequences, about 20% seen once. The sequences come from peripheral blood mononuclear cells (PBMCs), collected when the disease was refractory, from a patient treated with antithyroid drugs. The receptors here all came from a female donor with Graves disease. CDR3s include the opening cysteine and the closing phenylalanine or tryptophan. D genes are given only for firm matches. Expanded clones are given a class, and other clones once, few, many or no size at all.

J gene,D gene,clone size,V gene,CDR3 DNA,CDR3 protein
TRBJ1-5,NA,many,TRBV27,TGTGCCAGCAGTTTATTTGCGGGGAAGAGCAATCAGCCCCAGCATTTT,CASSLFAGKSNQPQHF
TRBJ2-7,NA,NA,TRBV10-2,TGCGCCAGTTCTGAGGGGCTACCCCTGGCCTACGAGCAGTACTTC,CASSEGLPLAYEQYF
TRBJ2-5,TRBD2,many,TRBV2,TGTGCCAGCAGTGAAGGGACTAGCGGGAGGGCCAGGGAGACCCAGTACTTC,CASSEGTSGRARETQYF
TRBJ1-6,TRBD1,many,TRBV27,TGTGCCAGCAGCAACACAGGGGACGGATCACCCCTCCACTTT,CASSNTGDGSPLHF
TRBJ1-1,NA,once,TRBV30,TGTGCCTGGAGTGTCTATGGGAACACTGAAGCTTTCTTT,CAWSVYGNTEAFF
TRBJ2-5,NA,NA,TRBV7-2,TGCGCCAGCAGCCAAGATTTTAGCGTGGAAGAGACCCAGTACTTC,CASSQDFSVEETQYF
TRBJ1-4,NA,few,TRBV6-4,TGTGCCAGCAGTGATCAGTCAGGTGATGAAAAACTGTTTTTT,CASSDQSGDEKLFF
TRBJ1-1,NA,NA,TRBV6-5,TGTGCCAGCAGTTACACAAGATGGGTCTCTTTGAACACTGAAGCTTTCTTT,CASSYTRWVSLNTEAFF
TRBJ2-3,TRBD2,NA,TRBV7-9,TGTGCCAGCAGACCTAGACTAGCGGGAGGAGATACGCAGTATTTT,CASRPRLAGGDTQYF
TRBJ2-7,NA,NA,TRBV7-2,TGTGCCAGCAGCTTAGCTCCGCTGCACGAGCAGTACTTC,CASSLAPLHEQYF
TRBJ1-2,NA,few,TRBV6-1,TGTGCCAGCAGTACCCGGGACGGAGATGGCTACACCTTC,CASSTRDGDGYTF
TRBJ1-5,TRBD1,few,TRBV20-1,TGCAGTGCTAGAGGTGGGGGACAGGGAAATCAGCCCCAGCATTTT,CSARGGGQGNQPQHF
TRBJ2-6,NA,few,TRBV24-1,TGTGCCACCAGTGATCGTGGTGACACCTCTGGGGCCAACGTCCTGACTTTC,CATSDRGDTSGANVLTF
TRBJ2-1,TRBD1,NA,TRBV2,TGTGCCAGCAGTGGGGACAGGAGCTACAATGAGCAGTTCTTC,CASSGDRSYNEQFF
TRBJ1-4,TRBD1,NA,TRBV3-1,TGTGCCAGCAGCCAGGATTGGACAGGGGGCGGTCGTGAAAAACTGTTTTTT,CASSQDWTGGGREKLFF
TRBJ2-7,NA,many,TRBV9,TGTGCCAGCAGCGTAGCCCCAAGCTCCTACGAGCAGTACTTC,CASSVAPSSYEQYF
TRBJ1-1,NA,many,TRBV3-1,TGTGCCAGCAGCCAAGACACTGAAGCTTTCTTT,CASSQDTEAFF
TRBJ1-4,NA,few,TRBV9,TGTGCCAGCAGCGCCCGGAATGAAAAACTGTTTTTT,CASSARNEKLFF
TRBJ2-1,NA,NA,TRBV4-3,TGCGCCAGCAGCCAAGATAACAGGGCCTACAATGAGCAGTTCTTC,CASSQDNRAYNEQFF
TRBJ1-5,NA,few,TRBV7-2,TGTGCCAGCAGCTTAGTCCCTACTCAGCCCCAGCATTTT,CASSLVPTQPQHF
TRBJ2-7,NA,NA,TRBV29-1,TGCAGCGTTGGTCAGGCAACCTACGAGCAGTACTTC,CSVGQATYEQYF
TRBJ2-2,TRBD2,few,TRBV12-3/TRBV12-4,TGTGCCAGCAGTTTGAGGACTAGCGGGGTCCGGGGCACCGGGGAGCTGTTTTTT,CASSLRTSGVRGTGELFF
TRBJ2-5,NA,NA,TRBV19,TGTGCCAGTAGGAGTCTAAGGGGGGCGCCTGAGACCCAGTACTTC,CASRSLRGAPETQYF
TRBJ2-5,NA,NA,TRBV19,TGTGCCAGTATGGGCGTCAGAGAGACCCAGTACTTC,CASMGVRETQYF
TRBJ1-1,NA,NA,TRBV5-1,TGCGCCAGCAGCTTTGAGGCAGCGAACACTGAAGCTTTCTTT,CASSFEAANTEAFF
TRBJ1-4,TRBD1,NA,TRBV5-5,TGTGCCAGCAGCTTCTCTGGGACAGGGGTTCCAACAACTAATGAAAAACTGTTTTTT,CASSFSGTGVPTTNEKLFF
TRBJ1-5,NA,many,TRBV29-1,TGCAGCGTTGAAGTGGGAGGGAATAGCAATCAGCCCCAGCATTTT,CSVEVGGNSNQPQHF
TRBJ1-6,NA,many,TRBV28,TGTGCCAGCAGTATATTGACATTCAATAATTCACCCCTCCACTTT,CASSILTFNNSPLHF
TRBJ2-7,TRBD2,NA,TRBV6-1,TGTGCCAGCAGTCCCACGACTAGCGGTTATGACTACGAGCAGTACTTC,CASSPTTSGYDYEQYF
TRBJ2-2,NA,few,TRBV6-4,TGTGCCAGCAGTGAGCAGGCGAACACCGGGGAGCTGTTTTTT,CASSEQANTGELFF
TRBJ1-1,TRBD1,NA,TRBV5-6,TGTGCCAGCAGCTTGGATTTCCCGGACAGGGAGAACACTGAAGCTTTCTTT,CASSLDFPDRENTEAFF
TRBJ2-7,NA,few,TRBV20-1,TGCAGTGCTAGAGGTCAAACTAGTGCGCAGTACTTC,CSARGQTSAQYF
TRBJ2-7,NA,few,TRBV2,TGTGCCAGCAGTGAACGGGGTTCCTACGAGCAGTACTTC,CASSERGSYEQYF
TRBJ1-4,TRBD1,NA,TRBV2,TGTGCCAGCAGCAAACCCGGGACAGATAATGAAAAACTGTTTTTT,CASSKPGTDNEKLFF
TRBJ2-3,TRBD2,NA,TRBV12-3/TRBV12-4,TGTGCCAGCAGTCCCGCGCGGGAGCGAAGAGATACGCAGTATTTT,CASSPARERRDTQYF